The rows below give T cell receptor beta chains drawn from one sample of a study of PD-L1 blockade in urothelial cancer. Sequencing was performed with immunoSEQ multiplex PCR; in TCRdb, only in-frame clones are kept and a portion is missing. Seen here are tens of thousands of clones, 80% to 90% observed once, and the top ten hold over 2.5%. Sequenced material: PBMCs, taken around atezolizumab (anti-PD-L1) treatment. These receptors were taken from a man in his sixties or seventies with urothelial cancer. Both conserved end residues are part of each CDR3. A D gene is named only where the DNA matches it firmly. The size of a clone is reported for some rows only, either as once, few or many, or as a class for expanded clones.

v_gene,j_gene,abundance,d_gene,CDR3nt,CDR3aa
TRBV4-2,TRBJ1-1,few,-,TGTGCCAGCAGCCAATCCCCAGGGTGGAACACTGAAGCTTTCTTT,CASSQSPGWNTEAFF
TRBV5-4,TRBJ2-3,-,-,TGTGCCAGCAGCTTGACACGGAGGGATACGCAGTATTTT,CASSLTRRDTQYF
TRBV30,TRBJ1-2,-,-,TGTGCCTGGACGAGCTCATCCAACAGGGGCTACACCTTC,CAWTSSSNRGYTF
TRBV18,TRBJ2-3,once,-,TGTGCCAGCTCACCACCGAGTGGCACAGATACGCAGTATTTT,CASSPPSGTDTQYF
TRBV11-2,TRBJ2-4,-,-,TGTGCCAGCAGCTTAGATTCCCAGGGCCCCCTAGCCAAAAACATTCAGTACTTC,CASSLDSQGPLAKNIQYF
TRBV6-1,TRBJ2-3,-,-,TGTGCCAGCAGTGAACCGGGAGCAGCCGATACGCAGTATTTT,CASSEPGAADTQYF
TRBV27,TRBJ2-5,-,-,TGTGCCAGCAGTTTATTCAAGGGGGGGGAGACCCAGTACTTC,CASSLFKGGETQYF
TRBV11-3,TRBJ2-1,-,TRBD2,TGTGCCAGCAGCTTAAAAGGGCGGGAGGCATACAATGAGCAGTTCTTC,CASSLKGREAYNEQFF
TRBV10-3,TRBJ2-2,-,TRBD1,TGTGCCATCAGTGAGTCGGCAGGGGGCTCCGGCGGGGAGCTGTTTTTT,CAISESAGGSGGELFF
TRBV30,TRBJ1-2,-,-,TGTGCCTGGACCAGCCGGAGGACAGCTAACTATGGCTACACCTTC,CAWTSRRTANYGYTF
TRBV5-5,TRBJ2-1,-,-,TGTGCCAGCAGCTTGGACTATGAGCAGTTCTTC,CASSLDYEQFF
TRBV5-1,TRBJ2-7,-,-,TGCGCCAGCAGCATTACAGGGAGGGACGAGCAGTACTTC,CASSITGRDEQYF
TRBV4-1,TRBJ2-7,-,TRBD2,TGCGCCAGTTCTACTAGCGGGAGGAATGACGAGCAGTACTTC,CASSTSGRNDEQYF
TRBV28,TRBJ2-1,-,-,TGTGCCAGCAGTCCTTCCTTTACGGGGGTCGAGCAGTTCTTC,CASSPSFTGVEQFF
TRBV19,TRBJ2-3,-,TRBD1,TGTGCCAGTAGCAGACAGGGGGAGGGGACAGATACGCAGTATTTT,CASSRQGEGTDTQYF
TRBV5-1,TRBJ2-5,-,-,TGCGCCAGCAGCTTAAGAGTAGGGGTAGAGACCCAGTACTTC,CASSLRVGVETQYF
TRBV2,TRBJ2-1,-,TRBD2,TGTGCCAGCACCCCTAGCGGGAGTTACAATGAGCAGTTCTTC,CASTPSGSYNEQFF
TRBV5-1,TRBJ2-3,-,TRBD1,TGCGCCAGCAGCTCGACAGGGCGCACAGATACGCAGTATTTT,CASSSTGRTDTQYF
TRBV30,TRBJ1-1,-,-,TGTGCCTGGAGTAAGGGGGAGGGGGTAGCTTTCTTT,CAWSKGEGVAFF
TRBV10-2,TRBJ2-5,-,-,TGCGCCAGCAGTGATGGCAGGGGAGCTCAAGAGACCCAGTACTTC,CASSDGRGAQETQYF
TRBV5-4,TRBJ2-1,-,TRBD2,TGTGCCAGCAGCTTGGAGGGCGGGAGGGCCGATGAGCAGTTCTTC,CASSLEGGRADEQFF
TRBV29-1,TRBJ1-4,-,TRBD1,TGCAGCGCCGAGACAGGGGCGGGTGAAAAACTGTTTTTT,CSAETGAGEKLFF
TRBV5-1,TRBJ2-3,-,TRBD2,TGCGCCAGCAGCCCAGGGACTAGCGGTGTGACGGATACGCAGTATTTT,CASSPGTSGVTDTQYF
TRBV5-1,TRBJ2-3,-,-,TGCGCCAGCAGCTTGGTACGACAACTCTTGTCTAGCACAGATACGCAGTATTTT,CASSLVRQLLSSTDTQYF
TRBV6-1,TRBJ2-5,-,-,TGTGCCAGCAGCTGGGACACTCGAGAGACCCAGTACTTC,CASSWDTRETQYF
TRBV18,TRBJ1-1,-,TRBD1,TGTGCCAGCTCACCACCGACAGGGTTGGGCACTGAAGCTTTCTTT,CASSPPTGLGTEAFF
TRBV5-8,TRBJ2-7,-,-,TGTGCCAGCAGACGCAGAGGCTCCCACGAGCAGTACTTC,CASRRRGSHEQYF
TRBV5-1,TRBJ2-3,-,TRBD1,TGCGCCAGCAGCTTGGATGGCAGGGGGCGGGCAGATACGCAGTATTTT,CASSLDGRGRADTQYF
TRBV5-4,TRBJ2-1,few,TRBD1,TGTGCCAGCAGCCTGGACAGGGGGCGGGAGCAGTTCTTC,CASSLDRGREQFF
TRBV30,TRBJ2-5,-,-,TGTGCCTGGAGTAATCTTCGGGGTGTCCAAGAGACCCAGTACTTC,CAWSNLRGVQETQYF
TRBV7-2,TRBJ2-7,-,TRBD1,TGTGCCGGAACCTGGGGACAGGGAGGCGAGCAGTACTTC,CAGTWGQGGEQYF
TRBV5-4,TRBJ1-2,-,-,TGTGCCAGCAGCTTCCAAAGGGGAAATTATGGCTACACCTTC,CASSFQRGNYGYTF
TRBV4-1,TRBJ1-3,-,-,TGCGCCAGCAGCCAAGCTCCGGGGATTGGAAACACCATATATTTT,CASSQAPGIGNTIYF
TRBV10-3,TRBJ1-5,-,-,TGTGCCATCTCTGGCAGTCGAGGTCAGCCCCAGCATTTT,CAISGSRGQPQHF
TRBV11-2,TRBJ2-7,-,TRBD2,TGTGCCAGCAGCTGGCCCGGCGGCGGGAGGGGGTACGGCGAGCAGTACTTC,CASSWPGGGRGYGEQYF
TRBV30,TRBJ2-1,once,TRBD2,TGTGCCCGAGGACTAGCGGGGCTCAATGAGCAGTTCTTC,CARGLAGLNEQFF
TRBV5-5,TRBJ2-3,-,-,TGTGCCAGCAGCTCAAAACGACAGTCTAGCACAGATACGCAGTATTTT,CASSSKRQSSTDTQYF
TRBV2,TRBJ1-1,-,TRBD1,TGTGCCAGCAAACTGGGACAGGGGAACGCTGAAGCTTTCTTT,CASKLGQGNAEAFF
TRBV9,TRBJ2-3,-,TRBD2,TGTGCCAGCAGCGAGACTAGCGGGTCGTTAGCAGATACGCAGTATTTT,CASSETSGSLADTQYF
TRBV5-1,TRBJ1-3,-,-,TGCGCCAGCAGCGAGGGAGGAAACACCATATATTTT,CASSEGGNTIYF
TRBV27,TRBJ1-1,-,TRBD1,TGTGCCAGCAGTCAGGGACAGTTGAACACTGAAGCTTTCTTT,CASSQGQLNTEAFF
TRBV5-6,TRBJ2-3,-,TRBD2,TGTGCCAGCAGCTTTCTTAGCGGGCGATCTAGCACAGATACGCAGTATTTT,CASSFLSGRSSTDTQYF
TRBV14,TRBJ1-2,-,-,TGTGCCAGCAGCCAAGAACGTCCAGGCTATGGCTACACCTTC,CASSQERPGYGYTF
TRBV15,TRBJ2-1,-,TRBD1,TGTGCCACCAGCAGAGGACAGGGGGTCGTCGATGAGCAGTTCTTC,CATSRGQGVVDEQFF
TRBV5-1,TRBJ2-7,-,TRBD2,TGCGCCAGCAGCTTGGTTAGGGGCGGGGGGATTTCCTACGAGCAGTACTTC,CASSLVRGGGISYEQYF
TRBV19,TRBJ1-1,-,-,TGTGCCAGTAAGGGGCAGGGAGGGATGGACACTGAAGCTTTCTTT,CASKGQGGMDTEAFF
TRBV28,TRBJ1-4,-,TRBD1,TGTGCCAGCAGAATTCGACAGGGGACGAGTGAAAAACTGTTTTTT,CASRIRQGTSEKLFF
TRBV30,TRBJ1-5,-,-,TGTGCCTGGAGTGTAGGGGAGGGGAACCAGCCCCAGCATTTT,CAWSVGEGNQPQHF
TRBV10-3,TRBJ1-2,-,TRBD1,TGTGCCATCAGTGAGTCGGCGCAGGGGGCGAACTATGGCTACACCTTC,CAISESAQGANYGYTF
TRBV18,TRBJ2-5,-,TRBD2,TGTGCCAGCTCACCACCCGTAGCGGGAGGGTACCAAGAGACCCAGTACTTC,CASSPPVAGGYQETQYF
TRBV5-4,TRBJ2-2,-,TRBD2,TGTGCCAGCACCCAAGGCGGGAGTAACACCGGGGAGCTGTTTTTT,CASTQGGSNTGELFF
TRBV7-9,TRBJ1-5,-,-,TGTGCCAGCAGCCGAGGGGGGGATCAGCCCCAGCATTTT,CASSRGGDQPQHF
TRBV29-1,TRBJ1-1,few,-,TGCAGCGTTGACAGGGTCAACACTGAAGCTTTCTTT,CSVDRVNTEAFF
TRBV19,TRBJ1-3,-,-,TGTGCCAGTAGAGGGGGGGGCTCTGGAAACACCATATATTTT,CASRGGGSGNTIYF
TRBV5-1,TRBJ2-5,-,-,TGCGCCAGCAGCTTGGGGCGGGGGCCCGTGGTAGAGACCCAGTACTTC,CASSLGRGPVVETQYF
TRBV5-5,TRBJ2-1,-,-,TGTGCCAGCAGCTTTTCAGGTCAAGGATACAATGAGCAGTTCTTC,CASSFSGQGYNEQFF
TRBV30,TRBJ1-2,-,-,TGTGCCTGGAGTACCACAAACAGGGCGGCCTTCTATGGCTACACCTTC,CAWSTTNRAAFYGYTF
TRBV6-5,TRBJ2-7,-,TRBD2,TGTGCCAGCAGGATCGGGGGGGGGTACGAGCAGTACTTC,CASRIGGGYEQYF
TRBV29-1,TRBJ2-5,-,-,TGCAGCGTTGGGGGCGTGGTGGAGACCCAGTACTTC,CSVGGVVETQYF